Described below is a single TCR beta chain sequence and its context. This sample is part of a study of blood T cell repertoires in COVID-19. Study at large: Acute-phase and convalescent COVID-19 samples originated in the United States, Italy and Spain. T cells, B-cell-depleted T cells, or PBMCs provided the cDNA or gDNA that served as material.

Study processing details: Amplification of reference gene primers was used by the study to estimate nucleated cell counts. The method was immunoSEQ multiplex PCR; TCRdb's version includes in-frame clones alone and lacks a portion of them. V, J and clone size derive from that table, while D and trimming were established from the DNA sequence. The sample carries under 300,000 clones, about 86% recorded once. The ends were cut back, 0 bases at V and 7 bases at J, with 9 bases in the middle. The CDR3 sequence is 13 residues long. Germline V CDR1 and CDR2: LNHNV, YYDKDF (reference sequence). The genes are TRBV15 and TRBJ1-2; tentatively, D is TRBD1 (5 bases). Sequenced: peripheral blood. This receptor was obtained from a young man with active or convalescent COVID-19. CDR3 nucleotides: TGTGCCACCAGCAGAGATGGGGCGGTTGGCTACACCTTC. Its protein product is CATSRDGAVGYTF.